This paragraph reports one TCR beta chain. What it binds is not known. TCRdb's table, derived via immunoSEQ multiplex PCR, lists solely in-frame clones and lacks some. The sample consists of 1,000 to 1,500 clones, about 25% of them appearing once. The entry originates in a study of T cells in localized non-small cell lung cancer. General study results and limits: One tumor region alone was sequenced, and heterogeneity therefore remains possible.

The junction had 7 bases not matched to a gene; V was cut back by 3 bases and J by 8 bases. This CDR3 spans 14 amino acids. Germline CDR1 is KGHSH and CDR2 is LQKENI. Specimen: normal lung tissue next to the tumor, collected before any cancer treatment. The receptor comes from a female donor older than 55 with stage I squamous cell lung carcinoma. The J gene is TRBJ1-2, the V gene TRBV18; 9 bases are a match to TRBD1. The DNA of the CDR3 is TGTGCCAGCTCACCCGGACAGGGGCTGGGGGGCTACACCTTC. Protein: CASSPGQGLGGYTF.